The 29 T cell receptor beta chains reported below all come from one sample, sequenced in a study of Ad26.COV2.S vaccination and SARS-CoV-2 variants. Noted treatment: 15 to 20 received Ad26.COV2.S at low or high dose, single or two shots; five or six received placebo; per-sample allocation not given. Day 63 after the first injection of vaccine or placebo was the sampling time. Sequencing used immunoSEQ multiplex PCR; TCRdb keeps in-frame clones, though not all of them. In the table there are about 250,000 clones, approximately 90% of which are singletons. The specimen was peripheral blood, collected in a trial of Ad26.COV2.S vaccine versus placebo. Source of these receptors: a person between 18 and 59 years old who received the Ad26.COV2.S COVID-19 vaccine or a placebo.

This CDR3 reads CAWSPIEDMEETQYF. The CDR3 region has the DNA TGTGCCTGGAGTCCTATTGAGGACATGGAGGAGACCCAGTACTTC. The chain combines TRBV30 with TRBJ2-5; TRBD1 is a possible D gene (5 bases). This CDR3 spans 15 amino acids. V was pared by 2 bases and J by 5 bases, with 18 bases between. Germline CDR1 GTSNPN, CDR2 SVGIG (reference sequence).

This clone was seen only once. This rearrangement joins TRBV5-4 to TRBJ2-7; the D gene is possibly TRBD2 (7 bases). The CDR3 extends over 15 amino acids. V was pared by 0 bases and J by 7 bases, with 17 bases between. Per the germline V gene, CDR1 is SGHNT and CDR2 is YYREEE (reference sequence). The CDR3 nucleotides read TGTGCCAGCAGCTTGGCCGGGGGCAGGGGAGGGGAGCAGTACGTC. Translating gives CASSLAGGRGGEQYV.

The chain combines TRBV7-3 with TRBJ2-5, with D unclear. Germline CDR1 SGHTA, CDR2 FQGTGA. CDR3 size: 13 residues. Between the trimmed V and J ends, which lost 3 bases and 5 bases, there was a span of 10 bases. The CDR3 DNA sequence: TGTGCCAGCAGCTTGAGGTCCGAGGAGACCCAGTACTTC. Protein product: CASSLRSEETQYF.

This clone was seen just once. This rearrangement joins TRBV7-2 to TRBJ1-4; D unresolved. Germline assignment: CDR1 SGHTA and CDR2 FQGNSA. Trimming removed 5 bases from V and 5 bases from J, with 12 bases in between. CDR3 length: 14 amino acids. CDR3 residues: CASSKRRSNEKLFF. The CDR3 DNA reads TGTGCCAGCAGCAAAAGACGGTCGAATGAAAAACTGTTTTTT.

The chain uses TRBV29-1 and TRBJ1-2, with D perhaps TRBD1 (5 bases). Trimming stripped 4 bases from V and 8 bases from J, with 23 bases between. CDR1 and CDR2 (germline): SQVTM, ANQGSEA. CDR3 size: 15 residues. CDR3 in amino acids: CSVGLGGAGTGGYTF. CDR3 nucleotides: TGCAGCGTTGGATTAGGAGGGGCCGGTACGGGGGGCTACACCTTC.

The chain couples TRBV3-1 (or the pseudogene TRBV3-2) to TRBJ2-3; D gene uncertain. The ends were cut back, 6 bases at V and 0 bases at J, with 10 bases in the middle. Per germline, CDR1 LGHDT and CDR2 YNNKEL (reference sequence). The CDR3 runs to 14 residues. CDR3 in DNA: TGTGCCAGCAGTCTTGCTAATAGCACAGATACGCAGTATTTT. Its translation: CASSLANSTDTQYF.

CDR3 sequence reads: CASSTSPGRRYEQYV. In DNA, the CDR3 is TGTGCCAGCAGTACCTCCCCGGGACGGCGATACGAGCAGTACGTC. V is TRBV6-2 or TRBV6-3 and J is TRBJ2-7, with D perhaps given as TRBD1 or TRBD2 (5 bases each). Trimming left V 5 bases short and J 4 bases short, with 18 bases between. Germline CDR1 MNHEY, CDR2 SVGEGT. This CDR3 comprises 15 residues.

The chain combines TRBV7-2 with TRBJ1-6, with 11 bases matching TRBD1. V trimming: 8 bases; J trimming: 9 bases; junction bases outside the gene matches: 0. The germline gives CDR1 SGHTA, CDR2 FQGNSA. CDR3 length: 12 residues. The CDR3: CASGTGGSPLHF. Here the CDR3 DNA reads TGTGCCAGCGGGACAGGGGGTTCACCCCTCCACTTT.

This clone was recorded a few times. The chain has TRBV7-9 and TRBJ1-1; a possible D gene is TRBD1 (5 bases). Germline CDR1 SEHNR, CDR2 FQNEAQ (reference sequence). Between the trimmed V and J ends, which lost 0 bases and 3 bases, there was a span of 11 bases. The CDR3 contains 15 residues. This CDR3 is CASSLAPGTDTEAFF. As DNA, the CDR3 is TGTGCCAGCAGCTTAGCGCCCGGGACGGACACTGAAGCTTTCTTT. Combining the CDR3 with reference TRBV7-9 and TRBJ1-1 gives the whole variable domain DTGVSQNPRHKITKRGQNVTFRCDPISEHNRLYWYRQTLGQGPEFLTYFQNEAQLEKSRLLSDRFSAERPKGSFSTLEIQRTEQGDSAMYLCASSLAPGTDTEAFFGQGTRLTVV.

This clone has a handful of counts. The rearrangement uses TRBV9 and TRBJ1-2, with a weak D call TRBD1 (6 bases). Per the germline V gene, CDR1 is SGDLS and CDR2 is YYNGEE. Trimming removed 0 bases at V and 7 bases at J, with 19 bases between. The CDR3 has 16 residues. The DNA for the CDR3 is TGTGCCAGCAGCGTAGGGGCTTCGAGCCAGGGGTCTGGCTACACCTTC. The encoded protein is CASSVGASSQGSGYTF.

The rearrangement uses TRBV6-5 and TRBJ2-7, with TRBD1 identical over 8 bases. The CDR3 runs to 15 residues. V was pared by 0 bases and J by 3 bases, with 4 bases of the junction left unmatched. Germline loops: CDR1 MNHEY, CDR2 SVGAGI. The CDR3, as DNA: TGTGCCAGCAGTTACTCGACGGGACAGGACTACGAGCAGTACTTC. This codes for CASSYSTGQDYEQYF.

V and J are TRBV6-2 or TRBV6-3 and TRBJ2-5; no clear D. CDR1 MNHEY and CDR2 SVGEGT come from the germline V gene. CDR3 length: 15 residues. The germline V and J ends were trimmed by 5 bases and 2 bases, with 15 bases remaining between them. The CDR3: CASSHLSNGQETQYF. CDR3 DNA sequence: TGTGCCAGCAGTCACCTCTCCAACGGACAAGAGACCCAGTACTTC.

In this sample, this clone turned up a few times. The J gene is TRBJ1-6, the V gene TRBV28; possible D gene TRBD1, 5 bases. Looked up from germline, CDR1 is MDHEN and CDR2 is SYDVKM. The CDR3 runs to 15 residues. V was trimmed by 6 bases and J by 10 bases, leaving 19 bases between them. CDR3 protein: CASRNPTQGGSPLHF. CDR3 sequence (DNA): TGTGCCAGCAGAAACCCCACTCAGGGCGGCTCACCCCTCCACTTT.

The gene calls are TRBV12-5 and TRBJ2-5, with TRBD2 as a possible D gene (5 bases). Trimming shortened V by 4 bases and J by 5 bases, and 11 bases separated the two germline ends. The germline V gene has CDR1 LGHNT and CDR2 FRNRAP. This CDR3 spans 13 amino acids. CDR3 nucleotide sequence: TGTGCTAGTGGTTGGGAAGGCGGGGAGACCCAGTACTTC. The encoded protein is CASGWEGGETQYF. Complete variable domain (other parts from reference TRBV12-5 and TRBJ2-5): DARVTQTPRHKVTEMGQEVTMRCQPILGHNTVFWYRQTMMQGLELLAYFRNRAPLDDSGMPKDRFSAEMPDATLATLKIQPSEPRDSAVYFCASGWEGGETQYFGPGTRLLVL.

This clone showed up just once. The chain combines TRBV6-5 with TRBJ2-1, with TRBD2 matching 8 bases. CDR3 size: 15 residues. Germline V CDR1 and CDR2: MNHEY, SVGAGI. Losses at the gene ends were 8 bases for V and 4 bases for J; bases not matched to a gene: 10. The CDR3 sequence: CASATTGGPYNEQFF. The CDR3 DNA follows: TGTGCCAGCGCAACTACGGGAGGGCCGTACAATGAGCAGTTCTTC.

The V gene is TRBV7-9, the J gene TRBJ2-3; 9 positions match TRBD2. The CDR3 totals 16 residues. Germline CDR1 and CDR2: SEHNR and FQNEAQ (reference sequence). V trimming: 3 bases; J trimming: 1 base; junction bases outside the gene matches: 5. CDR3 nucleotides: TGTGCCAGCAGCTTTCACGGCGGGAGGGGCACAGATACGCAGTATTTT. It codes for CASSFHGGRGTDTQYF.

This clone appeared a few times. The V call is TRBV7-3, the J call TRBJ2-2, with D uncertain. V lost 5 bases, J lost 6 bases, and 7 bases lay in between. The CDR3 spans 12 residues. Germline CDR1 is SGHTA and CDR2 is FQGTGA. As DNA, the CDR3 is TGTGCCAGCAGCATCCCCCCCGGGGAGCTGTTTTTT. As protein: CASSIPPGELFF.

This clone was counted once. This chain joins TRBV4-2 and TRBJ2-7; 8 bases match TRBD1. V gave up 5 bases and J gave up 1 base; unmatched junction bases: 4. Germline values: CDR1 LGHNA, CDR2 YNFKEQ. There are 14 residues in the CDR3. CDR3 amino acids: CASSYGTGSYEQYF. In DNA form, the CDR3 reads TGTGCCAGCAGCTACGGGACAGGTTCCTACGAGCAGTACTTC.

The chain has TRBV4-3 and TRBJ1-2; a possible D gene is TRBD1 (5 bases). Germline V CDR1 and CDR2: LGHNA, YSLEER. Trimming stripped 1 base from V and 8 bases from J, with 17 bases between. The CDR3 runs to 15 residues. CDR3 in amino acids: CASSQGGEGKLGYTF. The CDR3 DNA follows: TGCGCCAGCAGCCAAGGGGGCGAAGGAAAGCTCGGCTACACCTTC.

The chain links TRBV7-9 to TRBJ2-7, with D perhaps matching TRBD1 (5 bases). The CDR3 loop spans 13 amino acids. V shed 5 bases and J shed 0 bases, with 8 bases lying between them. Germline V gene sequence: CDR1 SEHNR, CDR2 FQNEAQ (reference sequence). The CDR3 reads CASSTGSSYEQYV. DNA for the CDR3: TGTGCCAGCAGCACAGGTAGCTCCTACGAGCAGTACGTC.

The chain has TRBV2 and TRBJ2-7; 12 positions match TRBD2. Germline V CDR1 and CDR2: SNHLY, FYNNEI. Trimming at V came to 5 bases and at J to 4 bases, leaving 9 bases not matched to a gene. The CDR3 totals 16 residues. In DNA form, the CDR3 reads TGTGCCAGCAGTAATCTAGCGGGGGGGCCGAGATACGAGCAGTACTTC. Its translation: CASSNLAGGPRYEQYF.

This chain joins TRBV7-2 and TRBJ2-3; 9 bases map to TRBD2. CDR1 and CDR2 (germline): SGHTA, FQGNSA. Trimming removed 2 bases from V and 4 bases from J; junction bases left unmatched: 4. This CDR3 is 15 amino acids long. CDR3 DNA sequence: TGTGCCAGCAGCTTAATGGCGGGAGGGCCAGATACGCAGTATTTT. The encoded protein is CASSLMAGGPDTQYF.

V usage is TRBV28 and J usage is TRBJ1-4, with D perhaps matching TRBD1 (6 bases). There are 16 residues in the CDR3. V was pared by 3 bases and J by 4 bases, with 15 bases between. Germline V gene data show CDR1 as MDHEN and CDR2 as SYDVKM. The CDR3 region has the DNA TGTGCCAGCAGTTTTGAGGACAGCCAGTATAATGAAAAACTGTTTTTT. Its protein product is CASSFEDSQYNEKLFF.

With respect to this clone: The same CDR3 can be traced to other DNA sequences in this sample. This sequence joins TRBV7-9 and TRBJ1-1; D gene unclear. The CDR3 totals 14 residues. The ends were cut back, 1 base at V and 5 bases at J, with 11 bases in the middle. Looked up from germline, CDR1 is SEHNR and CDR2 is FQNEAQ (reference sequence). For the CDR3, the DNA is TGTGCCAGCAGCTTAGGGGGTGGTAATACTGAAGCTTTCTTT. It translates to CASSLGGGNTEAFF. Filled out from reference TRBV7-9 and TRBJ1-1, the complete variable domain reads DTGVSQNPRHKITKRGQNVTFRCDPISEHNRLYWYRQTLGQGPEFLTYFQNEAQLEKSRLLSDRFSAERPKGSFSTLEIQRTEQGDSAMYLCASSLGGGNTEAFFGQGTRLTVV.

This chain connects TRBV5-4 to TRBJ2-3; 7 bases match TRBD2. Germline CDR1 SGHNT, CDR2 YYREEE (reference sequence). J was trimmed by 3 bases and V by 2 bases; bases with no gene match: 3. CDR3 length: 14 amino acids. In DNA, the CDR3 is TGTGCCAGCAGCTTTCTCGGGGGGACAGATACGCAGTATTTT. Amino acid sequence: CASSFLGGTDTQYF.

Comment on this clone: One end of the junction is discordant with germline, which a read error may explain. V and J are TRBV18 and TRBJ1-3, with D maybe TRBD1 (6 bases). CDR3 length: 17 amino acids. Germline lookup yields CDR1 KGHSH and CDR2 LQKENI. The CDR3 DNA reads TGTGCCAGCTCGCCACTCCGGGACACCAACTCTGGAAACACCATATATTTT. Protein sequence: CASSPLRDTNSGNTIYF.

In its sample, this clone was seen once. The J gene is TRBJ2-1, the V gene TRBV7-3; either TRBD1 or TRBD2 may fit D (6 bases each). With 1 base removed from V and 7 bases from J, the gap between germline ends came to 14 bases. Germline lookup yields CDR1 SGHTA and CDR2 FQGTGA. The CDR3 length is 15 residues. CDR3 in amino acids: CASSLMGHGGNEQFF. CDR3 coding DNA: TGTGCCAGCAGCTTAATGGGACACGGGGGAAATGAGCAGTTCTTC. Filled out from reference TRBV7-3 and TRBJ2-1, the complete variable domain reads GAGVSQTPSNKVTEKGKYVELRCDPISGHTALYWYRQSLGQGPEFLIYFQGTGAADDSGLPNDRFFAVRPEGSVSTLKIQRTERGDSAVYLCASSLMGHGGNEQFFGPGTRLTVL.

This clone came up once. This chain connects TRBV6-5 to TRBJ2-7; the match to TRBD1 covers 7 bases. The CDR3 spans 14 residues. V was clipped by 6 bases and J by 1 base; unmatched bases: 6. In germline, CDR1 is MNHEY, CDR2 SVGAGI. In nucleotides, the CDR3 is TGTGCCAGCAGCCTTGGGACAGCTTCCTACGAGCAGTACGTC. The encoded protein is CASSLGTASYEQYV.

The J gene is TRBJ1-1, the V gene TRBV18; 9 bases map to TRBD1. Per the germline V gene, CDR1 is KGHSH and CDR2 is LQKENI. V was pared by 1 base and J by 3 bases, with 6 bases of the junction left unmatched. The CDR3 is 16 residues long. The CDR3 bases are TGTGCCAGCTCACCACTGGACAGGGGAAAGGACACTGAAGCTTTCTTT. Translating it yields CASSPLDRGKDTEAFF.